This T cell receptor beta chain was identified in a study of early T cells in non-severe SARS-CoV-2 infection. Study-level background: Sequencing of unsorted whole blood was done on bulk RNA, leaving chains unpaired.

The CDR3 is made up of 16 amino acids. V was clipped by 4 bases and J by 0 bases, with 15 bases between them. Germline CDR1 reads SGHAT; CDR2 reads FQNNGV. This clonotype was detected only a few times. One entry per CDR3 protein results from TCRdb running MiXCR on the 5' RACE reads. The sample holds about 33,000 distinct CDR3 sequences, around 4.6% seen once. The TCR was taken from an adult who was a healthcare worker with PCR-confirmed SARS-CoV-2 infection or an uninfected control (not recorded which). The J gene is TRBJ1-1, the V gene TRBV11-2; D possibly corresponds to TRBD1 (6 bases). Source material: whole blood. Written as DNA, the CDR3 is TGTGCCAGCAGCTCCGGGACACAAGACATGAACACTGAAGCTTTCTTT. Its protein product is CASSSGTQDMNTEAFF.